The 28 T cell receptor beta chains reported below all come from one sample, sequenced in a study of immune evolution from preneoplasia to lung adenocarcinoma. Some clones are missing from TCRdb's copy, which holds only in-frame ones; the method was immunoSEQ multiplex PCR. Of 9,000 to 13,000 clones in the sample, 76% are singletons; the top ten hold approximately 28%. The sequencing input was FFPE normal lung tissue adjacent to the tumor. The receptors here all came from a person aged 60 to 70 with lung adenocarcinoma. Some clones in this sample may be carry-over from other donors' samples.

This clone appeared once. The V and J genes are TRBV15 and TRBJ1-2, with D possibly TRBD1 on 5 matching bases. This CDR3 spans 13 amino acids. V was trimmed by 6 bases and J by 4 bases, leaving 12 bases between them. Germline lookup yields CDR1 LNHNV and CDR2 YYDKDF (reference sequence). The CDR3 region is CATSPPGGYGYTF. Here the CDR3 DNA reads TGTGCCACCAGTCCTCCGGGGGGCTATGGCTACACCTTC.

This clone appeared once. The V gene is TRBV6-4, the J gene TRBJ2-3; D not certain. Trimming removed 3 bases from V and 10 bases from J, with 14 bases in between. CDR1 and CDR2 (germline): MRHNA, SNTAGT. The CDR3 runs to 13 residues. CDR3 DNA: TGTGCCAGCAGTGAGGACCCGCGGCGGCCGCAGTATTTT. Translated, it gives CASSEDPRRPQYF.

V gene TRBV5-4 combines with J gene TRBJ2-5; 7 bases map to TRBD2. The V gene's germline CDR1 is SGHNT and CDR2 YYREEE (reference sequence). After removal of 9 bases from V and 1 base from J, the junction contained 15 bases not matched to a gene. The CDR3 has 16 residues. The CDR3 region is CATQYPGGRGQETQYF. The DNA of the CDR3 is TGTGCCACCCAATATCCGGGGGGACGTGGCCAAGAGACCCAGTACTTC.

This sequence joins TRBV6-6 and TRBJ2-7; 11 bases map to TRBD2. The V gene's germline CDR1 is MNHNY and CDR2 SVGAGI (reference sequence). The CDR3 runs to 16 residues. The V segment lost 4 bases and the J segment 6 bases; nucleotides outside the gene matches: 11. For the CDR3, the DNA is TGTGCCAGCAGTTCCACTAGCGGGAGTGTTACAAGCGAGCAGTACTTC. As protein: CASSSTSGSVTSEQYF.

This clone has a handful of counts. This specimen includes other DNA sequences encoding the same CDR3. The CDR3 DNA follows: TGTGCCAGCAGCCTCGGAGCGGGGGTCTCCACAGATACGCAGTATTTT. As protein: CASSLGAGVSTDTQYF. The chain employs TRBV5-4 and TRBJ2-3; 8 bases are shared with TRBD2. The germline V gene has CDR1 SGHNT and CDR2 YYREEE (reference sequence). The CDR3 consists of 16 residues. With 4 bases clipped from V and 2 bases from J, the junction kept 9 bases outside the gene matches.

V gene TRBV5-5 combines with J gene TRBJ1-1; D is unresolved. The CDR3 totals 13 residues. V lost 1 base to trimming and J lost 6 bases, with 10 bases between them. The germline V gene encodes CDR1 SGHKS and CDR2 YYEKEE (reference sequence). CDR3 amino acids: CASSLSDKSEAFF. DNA of the CDR3: TGTGCCAGCAGCTTGAGTGACAAATCTGAAGCTTTCTTT. The full variable domain, in which reference TRBV5-5 and TRBJ1-1 provide the parts outside the CDR3, is DAGVTQSPTHLIKTRGQQVTLRCSPISGHKSVSWYQQVLGQGPQFIFQYYEKEERGRGNFPDRFSARQFPNYSSELNVNALLLGDSALYLCASSLSDKSEAFFGQGTRLTVV.

The rearrangement links TRBV11-3 to TRBJ2-5, with D perhaps assigned TRBD1 or TRBD2 (6 bases each). Germline CDR1 is SGHNT and CDR2 is YENEEA. V was cut by 2 bases and J by 11 bases, with 24 bases left in between. The CDR3 loop spans 16 amino acids. The CDR3 sequence is CASSLWRGRWLGAQYF. The CDR3 DNA reads TGTGCCAGCAGCTTATGGAGGGGACGGTGGCTGGGGGCTCAGTACTTC.

The chain is built from TRBV18 and TRBJ2-5; TRBD1 matches at 7 bases. Germline loops: CDR1 KGHSH, CDR2 LQKENI. J gave up 4 bases and V 4 bases, and 3 bases lay outside the gene matches. The CDR3 is made up of 13 amino acids. The CDR3 is CASSLDRVETQYF. In nucleotides, the CDR3 is TGTGCCAGCTCACTTGACAGGGTAGAGACCCAGTACTTC.

This clone appeared a few times. The genes are TRBV27 and TRBJ2-7, with 12 bases lining up with TRBD2. Trimming cost V 10 bases and J 5 bases; bases outside gene matches: 9. Germline CDR1 and CDR2: MNHEY and SMNVEV (reference sequence). This CDR3 region has 14 residues. This CDR3 is CATRRLAGAHEQYF. CDR3 DNA sequence: TGTGCCACCCGAAGACTAGCGGGGGCCCACGAGCAGTACTTC.

This sequence joins TRBV2 and TRBJ2-7; a weak D match, TRBD1 (6 bases). This CDR3 has 13 amino acids. Per germline, CDR1 SNHLY and CDR2 FYNNEI. V lost 6 bases and J lost 6, with 15 bases in between. CDR3 protein: CASRLTGLSEQYF. CDR3 coding DNA: TGTGCCAGCAGGCTAACAGGGCTCAGCGAGCAGTACTTC. Combining the CDR3 with reference TRBV2 and TRBJ2-7 gives the whole variable domain EPEVTQTPSHQVTQMGQEVILRCVPISNHLYFYWYRQILGQKVEFLVSFYNNEISEKSEIFDDQFSVERPDGSNFTLKIRSTKLEDSAMYFCASRLTGLSEQYFGPGTRLTVT.

The CDR3 region is CASSPIAGVGADTQYF. The CDR3, as DNA: TGTGCCAGCAGCCCAATAGCGGGAGTGGGAGCAGATACGCAGTATTTT. This chain connects TRBV28 to TRBJ2-3; 9 nucleotides match TRBD2. The V and J ends lost 6 bases and 4 bases, in that order; junction bases with no gene match: 11. This CDR3 is 16 amino acids long. Germline-derived CDR1 and CDR2 are MDHEN and SYDVKM.

The count of this clone is one. This chain connects TRBV4-1 to TRBJ2-1, with D perhaps TRBD1 (5 bases). Trimming took off 4 bases at V and 8 bases at J, with 18 bases between the two ends. Germline CDR1 reads MGHRA; CDR2 reads YSYEKL. The CDR3 consists of 15 residues. The CDR3 DNA reads TGCGCCAGCAGCCCAGGCAGGGTAAGGGTCGATGAGCAGTTCTTC. Encoded protein: CASSPGRVRVDEQFF.

The V call is TRBV11-2, the J call TRBJ1-4; possible D gene TRBD1, 5 bases. CDR1 is SGHAT and CDR2 is FQNNGV in the germline V gene. CDR3 length: 15 amino acids. V gave up 2 bases and J gave up 8 bases, with 15 bases separating them. CDR3 in amino acids: CASSLRGNLLEKLFF. The DNA of the CDR3 is TGTGCCAGCAGCTTACGGGGGAACCTTCTGGAAAAACTGTTTTTT.

The V gene is TRBV4-1, the J gene TRBJ2-7, with 9 bases that match TRBD2. The trim removed 1 base at V and 3 bases at J, leaving 4 bases unmatched. Germline V gene lookup returns CDR1 MGHRA and CDR2 YSYEKL. The CDR3 has 15 amino acids. CDR3 sequence: CASSQGTSDIYEQYF. The DNA for the CDR3 is TGCGCCAGCAGCCAAGGGACTAGCGACATCTACGAGCAGTACTTC.

The chain uses TRBV28 and TRBJ2-2; D might be TRBD2 (5 bases). CDR3 length: 14 residues. Germline V CDR1 and CDR2: MDHEN, SYDVKM. V gave up 2 bases and J gave up 7 bases, with 11 bases separating them. The CDR3 nucleotides read TGTGCCAGCAGTTTAGCTAGCTCTGACGGGGAGCTGTTTTTT. This gives the protein CASSLASSDGELFF.

The rearrangement uses TRBV6-1 and TRBJ2-3; D is unclear. Germline V gene lookup returns CDR1 MNHNS and CDR2 SASEGT. This CDR3 has 13 amino acids. V was shortened by 6 bases and J by 4 bases, with 11 bases between the two germline ends. The CDR3 here is CASRKAGSDTQYF. CDR3 nucleotide sequence: TGTGCCAGCAGAAAGGCAGGCTCAGATACGCAGTATTTT.

The chain combines TRBV5-1 with TRBJ2-2; 7 nucleotides align to TRBD2. V lost 0 bases and J lost 7; bases outside the gene matches: 9. The CDR3 covers 16 residues. CDR1 SGHRS and CDR2 YFSETQ come from the germline V gene. The CDR3 region has the DNA TGCGCCAGCAGCTTGGGGCTAGCGGACGGGTTCGGGGAGCTGTTTTTT. Protein product: CASSLGLADGFGELFF.

J is TRBJ1-2 and V is TRBV30; no clear D. This CDR3 contains 12 residues. Germline loops: CDR1 GTSNPN, CDR2 SVGIG (reference sequence). Between the trimmed V and J ends, which lost 4 bases and 8 bases, there was a span of 14 bases. The CDR3 loop is CAWNWEASGYTF. The DNA of the CDR3 is TGTGCCTGGAACTGGGAGGCATCCGGCTACACCTTC.

The chain employs TRBV11-3 and TRBJ1-4, with TRBD1 identical over 7 bases. CDR1 is SGHNT and CDR2 is YENEEA in the germline V gene. V shed 3 bases and J 8 bases; nucleotides not matched to a gene: 6. The CDR3 covers 14 residues. The CDR3 region is CASSLYRGGEKLFF. The CDR3 DNA is TGTGCCAGCAGCTTGTACAGGGGTGGGGAAAAACTGTTTTTT.

The chain joins TRBV6-5 to TRBJ1-3; unclear D gene. The CDR3 is made up of 14 amino acids. The germline V gene encodes CDR1 MNHEY and CDR2 SVGAGI. The V end was cut by 2 bases, the J end by 3 bases, with 8 bases between. The CDR3 bases are TGTGCCAGCAGTTACGGGCGACGTGGAAACACCATATATTTT. The encoded protein is CASSYGRRGNTIYF.

This clone was seen only a few times. This chain joins TRBV4-2 and TRBJ2-3, with D perhaps being TRBD1 or TRBD2 (6 bases each). Germline-derived CDR1 and CDR2 are LGHNA and YNFKEQ. Deletions cut 3 bases from V and 2 bases from J, with 12 bases between. The CDR3 is 15 amino acids. CDR3 region: CASSQRRGDTDTQYF. Written as DNA, the CDR3 is TGTGCCAGCAGCCAGCGGAGGGGGGACACAGATACGCAGTATTTT.

This clone was seen a few times. The chain combines TRBV10-1 with TRBJ2-1, with D tentatively TRBD1 (6 bases). From germline, CDR1 is WNHNN and CDR2 SYGVQD (reference sequence). With 4 bases removed from V and 9 bases from J, the gap between germline ends came to 16 bases. CDR3 length: 14 amino acids. The CDR3 region has the DNA TGCGCCAGCAGTGCTCGACGGGACAACGGTGAGCAGTTCTTC. This gives the protein CASSARRDNGEQFF.

This clone was found a few times. The chain is built from TRBV19 and TRBJ1-5; 9 nucleotides match TRBD1. The CDR3 consists of 15 residues. The germline gives CDR1 LNHDA, CDR2 SQIVND (reference sequence). V gave up 3 bases and J gave up 7 bases; unmatched junction bases: 7. CDR3 sequence: CASSMDRGVRQPQHF. In DNA, the CDR3 is TGTGCCAGTAGTATGGACAGGGGAGTACGGCAGCCCCAGCATTTT.

V and J are TRBV18 and TRBJ1-1; unclear D gene. Trimming cost V 2 bases and J 1 base, with 11 bases left between them. Germline V lookup: CDR1 KGHSH, CDR2 LQKENI. The CDR3 consists of 15 residues. The CDR3 loop reads CASSPNIVRNTEAFF. CDR3 DNA sequence: TGTGCCAGCTCACCAAATATAGTCAGGAACACTGAAGCTTTCTTT.

J is TRBJ2-1 and V is TRBV5-1, with a possible D match to TRBD1 (6 bases). The CDR3 spans 15 residues. From germline, CDR1 is SGHRS and CDR2 YFSETQ. Trimming stripped 4 bases from V and 2 bases from J, with 13 bases between. CDR3 sequence (DNA): TGCGCCAGCAGCCCAGGACAGACCACCTACAATGAGCAGTTCTTC. This sequence encodes CASSPGQTTYNEQFF. Full variable domain (missing parts from reference TRBV5-1 and TRBJ2-1): KAGVTQTPRYLIKTRGQQVTLSCSPISGHRSVSWYQQTPGQGLQFLFEYFSETQRNKGNFPGRFSGRQFSNSRSEMNVSTLELGDSALYLCASSPGQTTYNEQFFGPGTRLTVL.

The V and J genes are TRBV5-6 and TRBJ2-2, with 8 bases fitting TRBD2. V shed 0 bases, J shed 6 bases, and the junction held 7 bases outside the gene matches. Germline-derived CDR1 and CDR2 are SGHDT and YYEEEE. The CDR3 covers 16 residues. The CDR3 sequence is CASSLGAAGVSGELFF. CDR3 coding DNA: TGTGCCAGCAGCTTGGGAGCAGCGGGAGTCTCCGGGGAGCTGTTTTTT.

The CDR3 reads CASILAGGGTQYF. DNA of the CDR3: TGTGCCAGCATACTGGCGGGAGGGGGCACGCAGTATTTT. The rearrangement links TRBV6-1 to TRBJ2-3; 9 bases map to TRBD2. CDR3 size: 13 residues. J gave up 9 bases and V 7 bases, and 8 bases lay outside the gene matches. The germline V gene encodes CDR1 MNHNS and CDR2 SASEGT.

This clone was observed a few times. The chain recombines TRBV9 with TRBJ1-4; possibly TRBD1 for D (6 bases). Trimming left V 4 bases short and J 5 bases short, with 15 bases between. CDR3 length: 15 amino acids. In germline, CDR1 is SGDLS, CDR2 YYNGEE. The CDR3 reads CASSPEQGWNEKLFF. As DNA, the CDR3 is TGTGCCAGCAGCCCGGAACAGGGTTGGAATGAAAAACTGTTTTTT.